This T cell receptor beta chain is from a study of T cells in Graves' hyperthyroidism and ophthalmopathy. RNA transcripts yielded amplified TCR beta CDR3 regions. First-round RT-PCR targeting the TCR CDR3 was performed with the HTBI primer set. MiXCR, applied by TCRdb to the multiplex PCR reads, yields one record per CDR3 protein. This table has 500,000 to 800,000 distinct CDR3 sequences, around 15% appearing once. The CDR3 covers 14 residues. Trimming shortened V by 5 bases and J by 6 bases, and 17 bases separated the two germline ends. The germline gives CDR1 MDHEN, CDR2 SYDVKM. The sequence came from a woman in her 50s with Graves' ophthalmopathy. The specimen sequenced was blood. The chain combines TRBV28 with TRBJ2-7; D perhaps matches TRBD1 (6 bases). CDR3 nucleotide sequence: TGTGCCAGCAGTATCCCCGGGACACCCCTCGAGCAGTACTTC. Encoded protein: CASSIPGTPLEQYF. Full variable domain (rest looked up from reference TRBV28 and TRBJ2-7): DVKVTQSSRYLVKRTGEKVFLECVQDMDHENMFWYRQDPGLGLRLIYFSYDVKMKEKGDIPEGYSVSREKKERFSLILESASTNQTSMYLCASSIPGTPLEQYFGPGTRLTVT.